The 19 T cell receptor beta chains presented below share a single source sample, sequenced in a study of post-analysis software for immune sequencing data. Unique molecular identifiers featured in each of the TCR beta cDNA libraries. TCRdb re-called the PCR reads with MiXCR, one entry per CDR3 protein. The data contain hundreds of thousands of distinct CDR3 sequences, roughly 27% of them seen just once; the ten biggest clones take up around 0.56%. Notes on the study in general: When patients were compared with controls, about 5 TRBV segments were more frequent, TRBV5-6, TRBV5-1 and TRBV20-1 among them.

These TCRs are of unknown antigen specificity. The material sequenced was blood. All receptors come from a girl aged 10-17 years with multiple sclerosis.

The chain employs TRBV7-9 and TRBJ2-5; D is undetermined. Germline CDR1 and CDR2: SEHNR and FQNEAQ (reference sequence). Deletions cut 6 bases from V and 0 bases from J, with 14 bases between. CDR3 size: 15 residues. In nucleotides, the CDR3 is TGTGCCAGCAGTGCTACGCCGGCGGACCAAGAGACCCAGTACTTC. Translated, it gives CASSATPADQETQYF.

This chain links TRBV6-1 with TRBJ2-1; 9 nucleotides match TRBD2. CDR3 size: 20 residues. Germline lookup yields CDR1 MNHNS and CDR2 SASEGT. Unmatched junction bases numbered 25, after V lost 6 bases and J lost 7 bases. The CDR3 is CASSPEGRLAGGREGNEQFF. The CDR3 nucleotides are TGTGCCAGCAGCCCAGAAGGGCGACTGGCCGGCGGGCGGGAGGGGAATGAGCAGTTCTTC.

Turning to this clonotype: One end of the junction varies from germline; a read error may be responsible. The V call is TRBV2, the J call TRBJ2-6; maybe TRBD1 (5 bases). This CDR3 comprises 15 residues. The V gene's germline CDR1 is SNHLY and CDR2 FYNNEI. CDR3: CARSDLGAGANVLTF. CDR3 nucleotides: TGTGCCCGCAGTGATTTAGGGGCTGGGGCCAACGTCCTGACTTTC.

This CDR3 reads CASSQGDRGYTEAFF. CDR3 bases: TGTGCCAGCAGCCAAGGGGACAGGGGTTATACTGAAGCTTTCTTT. The chain combines TRBV3-1 with TRBJ1-1, with TRBD1 matching 10 bases. Trimming took 1 base from V and 5 from J; bases not matched to a gene: 4. CDR1 is LGHDT and CDR2 is YNNKEL in the germline V gene (reference sequence). This CDR3 comprises 15 residues.

In its sample, this clonotype was seen many times. The genes are TRBV29-1 and TRBJ2-7; a weak D match, TRBD2 (6 bases). Looked up from germline, CDR1 is SQVTM and CDR2 is ANQGSEA. Between the trimmed V and J ends, which lost 6 bases and 2 bases, there was a span of 11 bases. The CDR3 contains 12 residues. The CDR3 DNA reads as TGCAGCGTGGGGGGTGCTACCTACGAGCAGTACTTC. It specifies CSVGGATYEQYF.

This clonotype was recorded once. The rearrangement links TRBV12-3 or TRBV12-4 to TRBJ2-1; unclear D gene. The CDR3 is made up of 12 amino acids. Trimming removed 1 base from V and 8 bases from J, with 6 bases in between. The CDR3 nucleotides are TGTGCCAGCAGTTTAGATGGGGATGAGCAGTTCTTC. This codes for CASSLDGDEQFF.

The J gene is TRBJ1-2, the V gene TRBV20-1; D ambiguous. The CDR3 spans 11 residues. The V end lost 3 bases, the J end lost 7 bases, and 9 bases lay between the germline ends. Germline CDR1 and CDR2: DFQATT and SNEGSKA (reference sequence). The CDR3 DNA reads as TGCAGTGCTAGCAGGATTAGTGGCTACACCTTC. The encoded protein is CSASRISGYTF.

This clonotype was seen repeatedly, ten times or more. The genes are TRBV7-2 and TRBJ2-5, with no clear D. The length of the CDR3 is 13 residues. Trimming cost V 5 bases and J 1 base, with 8 bases left between them. Germline CDR1 reads SGHTA; CDR2 reads FQGNSA. The CDR3 DNA sequence: TGTGCCAGCAGCCAAGCACCCCAAGAGACCCAGTACTTC. This encodes CASSQAPQETQYF.

The chain combines TRBV28 with TRBJ2-5, with D possibly matching TRBD1 (6 bases). CDR1 and CDR2 from the germline V gene are MDHEN and SYDVKM. Between the trimmed V and J ends, which lost 6 bases and 4 bases, there was a span of 15 bases. CDR3 length equals 14 residues. For the CDR3, the DNA is TGTGCCAGCAGCTACGCAGGGGCCGGAGAGACCCAGTACTTC. Translating it yields CASSYAGAGETQYF.

V gene TRBV7-2 combines with J gene TRBJ2-7, with D perhaps being TRBD1 or TRBD2 (5 bases each). This CDR3 is built from 14 residues. CDR1 is SGHTA and CDR2 is FQGNSA in the germline V gene. The germline V and J ends were trimmed by 2 bases and 7 bases, with 15 bases remaining between them. CDR3 sequence reads: CASSLIGLEGEQYF. The DNA of the CDR3 is TGTGCCAGCAGCTTAATCGGATTAGAGGGGGAGCAGTACTTC.

This chain links TRBV6-1 with TRBJ1-1; perhaps TRBD1 as D (5 bases). Germline CDR1 is MNHNS and CDR2 is SASEGT. Trimming left V 2 bases short and J 1 base short, with 14 bases between. The CDR3 loop spans 16 amino acids. CDR3 amino acids: CASSERPRQGNTEAFF. CDR3 coding DNA: TGTGCCAGCAGTGAACGTCCCCGGCAGGGGAACACTGAAGCTTTCTTT.

V and J are TRBV5-1 and TRBJ2-2; the D gene is possibly TRBD1 (5 bases). Germline values: CDR1 SGHRS, CDR2 YFSETQ. V lost 5 bases and J lost 0, with 26 bases in between. This CDR3 contains 20 residues. The CDR3, as DNA: TGCGCCAGCAGTGTAAGGACACTCTCTTCAACTTCTGCGAACACCGGGGAGCTGTTTTTT. Encoded protein: CASSVRTLSSTSANTGELFF.

This chain links TRBV24-1 with TRBJ1-1; D not resolved. CDR1 and CDR2 (germline): KGHDR, SFDVKD. This CDR3 is 13 amino acids long. Trimming shortened V by 1 base and J by 7 bases, and 9 bases separated the two germline ends. The CDR3: CATSDLKGLEAFF. CDR3 DNA: TGTGCCACCAGTGATTTAAAAGGACTTGAAGCTTTCTTT.

The table lists this clonotype with a few counts. This chain uses TRBV6-2 or TRBV6-3 with TRBJ2-7; 14 bases line up with TRBD2. After removal of 6 bases from V and 4 bases from J, the junction contained 5 bases not matched to a gene. This CDR3 region has 15 residues. Germline V gene lookup returns CDR1 MNHEY and CDR2 SVGEGT. The CDR3 DNA reads TGTGCCAGCAGGGGGACTAGCGGGAGTTTGTACGAGCAGTACTTC. Amino acid sequence: CASRGTSGSLYEQYF.

J is TRBJ2-1 and V is TRBV20-1; D assignment may be TRBD1 or TRBD2 (5 bases each). In germline, CDR1 is DFQATT, CDR2 SNEGSKA (reference sequence). V lost 6 bases and J lost 0, with 15 bases in between. The CDR3 is 15 residues long. In DNA form, the CDR3 reads TGCAGTGCACAGGCCCCGGGACCCTCCTACAATGAGCAGTTCTTC. Amino acids: CSAQAPGPSYNEQFF.

This clonotype appeared a few times. The chain couples TRBV24-1 to TRBJ2-1; TRBD2 matches at 7 bases. The CDR3 sequence is 14 residues long. CDR1 and CDR2 (germline): KGHDR, SFDVKD. V lost 0 bases to trimming and J lost 8 bases; unmatched junction nucleotides: 3. As DNA, the CDR3 is TGTGCCACCAGTGATTTGGGACTAGTCGATGAGCAGTTCTTC. This encodes CATSDLGLVDEQFF.

V and J are TRBV11-2 and TRBJ2-7, with 7 bases identical to TRBD2. The J call may be mistaken, given a closer DNA end match to TRBJ2-5. The CDR3 sequence is 12 residues long. The V gene's germline CDR1 is SGHAT and CDR2 FQNNGV. The CDR3 here is CASTYSGGTQYF. DNA for the CDR3: TGTGCCAGCACGTATTCGGGGGGGACCCAGTACTTC.

This clonotype was counted many times. The chain carries TRBV6-4 and TRBJ2-7, with TRBD1 matching over 7 bases. V shed 6 bases, J shed 5 bases, and the junction held 4 bases outside the gene matches. Germline-derived CDR1 and CDR2 are MRHNA and SNTAGT. The CDR3 extends over 12 amino acids. Here the CDR3 reads CASSDRVHEQYF. The CDR3 bases are TGTGCCAGCAGCGACAGGGTCCACGAGCAGTACTTC.

The V call is TRBV29-1, the J call TRBJ2-1; 9 bases agree with TRBD2. The CDR3 runs 13 residues. The ends lost 2 bases at V and 9 bases at J; junction bases unmatched: 5. The V gene's germline CDR1 is SQVTM and CDR2 ANQGSEA. This CDR3 reads CSVESGTSFEQFF. CDR3 DNA: TGCAGCGTTGAATCGGGGACTAGCTTTGAGCAGTTCTTC.